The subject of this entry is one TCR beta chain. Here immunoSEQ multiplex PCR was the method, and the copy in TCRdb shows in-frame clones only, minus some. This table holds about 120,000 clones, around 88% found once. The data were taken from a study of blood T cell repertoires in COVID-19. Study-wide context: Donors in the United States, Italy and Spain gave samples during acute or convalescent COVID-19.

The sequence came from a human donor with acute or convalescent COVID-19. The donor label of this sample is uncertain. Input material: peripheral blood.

The CDR3 bases are TGTGCCAGCAGTCAGGGGACGGGACAGCTTAAGGTGTCGAGGAGTAAAGCTTTCTTT. It translates to CASSQGTGQLKVSRSKAFF. This sequence joins TRBV11-2 and TRBJ1-1; TRBD1 aligns across 7 bases. J gave up 9 bases and V 6 bases, and 28 bases lay outside the gene matches. The CDR3 totals 19 residues. Germline CDR1 reads SGHAT; CDR2 reads FQNNGV.